These 11 T cell receptor beta chains originate from one sample sequenced in a study of blood T cell repertoires in COVID-19 (dated by TCRdb to 2018 to 2021). Library construction relied on the immunoSEQ multiplex PCR assay. The table was pulled from immuneACCESS by TCRdb, which kept in-frame rearrangements only. Such tables lose some clones; where checked, under half of the loss comes from unresolved V genes, and the rest has no known cause. This sample is represented by about 330,000 clones; approximately 88% of them were singletons. The ten largest clones capture approximately 4% of the sample. Sequenced sample: peripheral blood. Receptor source: a woman in her forties or fifties with active or convalescent COVID-19.

This clone turned up a few times. This chain joins TRBV7-2 and TRBJ1-2, with no clear D. CDR1 and CDR2 from the germline V gene are SGHTA and FQGNSA. The CDR3 has 11 residues. V lost 3 bases and J lost 7, with 6 bases in between. The CDR3 sequence is CASSFLSGYTF. The CDR3 DNA reads as TGTGCCAGCAGCTTCCTTAGTGGCTACACCTTC.

The J gene is TRBJ2-3, the V gene TRBV11-1; D might be TRBD2 (6 bases). This CDR3 is built from 16 residues. The V end lost 5 bases, the J end lost 2 bases, and 17 bases lay between the germline ends. CDR1 and CDR2 (germline): SGHAT, FQDESV (reference sequence). The CDR3 nucleotides read TGTGCCAGCAGCAACGATGGCCTAGCGTACACAGATACGCAGTATTTT. This codes for CASSNDGLAYTDTQYF.

The chain recombines TRBV3-1 (or the pseudogene TRBV3-2) with TRBJ1-3, with D uncertain. The CDR3 extends over 20 amino acids. CDR1 and CDR2 (germline): LGHDT, YNNKEL (reference sequence). V dropped 0 bases and J dropped 0 bases, with 21 bases sitting between them. CDR3 coding DNA: TGTGCCAGCAGCCAAGAGGTCGACCCTAAACAGAGTTCCTCTGGAAACACCATATATTTT. This codes for CASSQEVDPKQSSSGNTIYF.

The V call is TRBV12-5, the J call TRBJ2-1; TRBD1 aligns across 8 bases. V trimming: 9 bases; J trimming: 8 bases; junction bases outside the gene matches: 9. This CDR3 is 13 amino acids long. CDR1 and CDR2 from the germline V gene are LGHNT and FRNRAP. This chain's CDR3 is CASFGQGRYEQFF. The DNA of the CDR3 is TGTGCTAGCTTTGGACAGGGAAGGTATGAGCAGTTCTTC. Combining the CDR3 with reference TRBV12-5 and TRBJ2-1 gives the whole variable domain DARVTQTPRHKVTEMGQEVTMRCQPILGHNTVFWYRQTMMQGLELLAYFRNRAPLDDSGMPKDRFSAEMPDATLATLKIQPSEPRDSAVYFCASFGQGRYEQFFGPGTRLTVL.

The chain couples TRBV7-2 to TRBJ2-1; tentative D call: TRBD1 (5 bases). V lost 5 bases, J lost 10 bases, and 15 bases lay in between. Germline lookup yields CDR1 SGHTA and CDR2 FQGNSA. The CDR3 runs to 13 residues. The chain's CDR3 is CASSMLGPAEQFF. CDR3 DNA sequence: TGTGCCAGCAGCATGCTGGGGCCAGCAGAGCAGTTCTTC.

The V call is TRBV7-9, the J call TRBJ1-4; 7 bases are a match to TRBD1. The germline V gene has CDR1 SEHNR and CDR2 FQNEAQ (reference sequence). CDR3 length: 15 residues. After removal of 4 bases from V and 8 bases from J, the junction contained 10 bases not matched to a gene. Here the CDR3 reads CASSSMTGFGEKLFF. DNA for the CDR3: TGTGCCAGCAGCTCTATGACAGGGTTCGGGGAAAAACTGTTTTTT. The variable domain in full, with the rest retrieved from reference TRBV7-9 and TRBJ1-4, is DTGVSQNPRHKITKRGQNVTFRCDPISEHNRLYWYRQTLGQGPEFLTYFQNEAQLEKSRLLSDRFSAERPKGSFSTLEIQRTEQGDSAMYLCASSSMTGFGEKLFFGSGTQLSVL.

The chain uses TRBV29-1 and TRBJ1-1, with D uncertain. This CDR3 has 14 amino acids. The V gene lost 5 bases and the J gene lost 0 bases, with 13 bases spanning the gap. Germline assignment: CDR1 SQVTM and CDR2 ANQGSEA. CDR3 amino acids: CSVINDYMNTEAFF. The CDR3 DNA reads as TGCAGCGTTATAAATGACTACATGAACACTGAAGCTTTCTTT. The whole variable domain, filled in from reference TRBV29-1 and TRBJ1-1, reads SAVISQKPSRDICQRGTSLTIQCQVDSQVTMMFWYRQQPGQSLTLIATANQGSEATYESGFVIDKFPISRPNLTFSTLTVSNMSPEDSSIYLCSVINDYMNTEAFFGQGTRLTVV.

The CDR3: CASRINRGAEAFF. The CDR3 region has the DNA TGTGCCAGCCGGATAAACAGGGGGGCTGAAGCTTTCTTT. The genes are TRBV19 and TRBJ1-1; TRBD1 agrees at 8 bases. J was trimmed by 6 bases and V by 9 bases; bases with no gene match: 9. Germline CDR1 reads LNHDA; CDR2 reads SQIVND (reference sequence). The CDR3 contains 13 residues.

The CDR3 region has the DNA TGTGCCAGCAGCTGGGGACAAAGCAATCAGCCCCAGCATTTT. Its protein is CASSWGQSNQPQHF. The rearrangement joins TRBV7-2 to TRBJ1-5, with a tentative D call TRBD1 (6 bases). Looked up from germline, CDR1 is SGHTA and CDR2 is FQGNSA. V lost 4 bases to trimming and J lost 1 base, with 8 bases between them. The CDR3 is 14 amino acids.

This clone was seen once. The V and J genes are TRBV5-1 and TRBJ1-4, with D possibly matching TRBD1 (5 bases). Looked up from germline, CDR1 is SGHRS and CDR2 is YFSETQ. The CDR3 covers 14 residues. The ends were cut back, 2 bases at V and 8 bases at J, with 13 bases in the middle. CDR3 sequence reads: CASSFRRVREKLFF. The CDR3 DNA sequence: TGCGCCAGCAGCTTCCGCAGGGTAAGGGAAAAACTGTTTTTT.

This chain joins TRBV9 and TRBJ1-6; D gene unclear. Germline CDR1 SGDLS, CDR2 YYNGEE. Trimming removed 0 bases from V and 0 bases from J, with 13 bases in between. The CDR3 contains 18 residues. CDR3 sequence reads: CASSVGGGGSSYNSPLHF. The DNA for the CDR3 is TGTGCCAGCAGCGTAGGGGGTGGCGGGAGCTCCTATAATTCACCCCTCCACTTT.